This T cell receptor (beta chain) was captured in a study of PD-1 blockade in classical Hodgkin lymphoma. Every single patient, without exception, relapsed after autologous stem cell transplantation, and brentuximab vedotin exposure varied. CDR3 size: 20 residues. In germline, CDR1 is SGHNT, CDR2 YYREEE (reference sequence). The junction had 12 bases not matched to a gene; V was cut back by 2 bases and J by 2 bases. Assay: immunoSEQ multiplex PCR; the TCRdb copy retains only in-frame clones and omits some. The repertoire holds 25,000 to 40,000 clones, 82% seen once, with around a third in the top ten.

The sequencing used peripheral blood mononuclear cells (PBMCs), collected at baseline. This chain links TRBV5-4 with TRBJ2-6, with 11 bases fitting TRBD2. This clonotype was obtained from a human donor with classical Hodgkin lymphoma. The CDR3 nucleotides are TGTGCCAGCAGCTTCATCGATCAGCTAGCGGGGGGTGCTGGGGCCAACGTCCTGACTTTC. As protein: CASSFIDQLAGGAGANVLTF.